Below are 5 T cell receptor beta chains sequenced from a single sample in a study of blood T cells in healthy people across ages. Together with a sample-barcoded 5' primer, a J-beta primer mix was included in a second PCR lasting about 7 to 11 cycles. TCRdb redid the calling of the 5' RACE reads with MiXCR, one entry per CDR3 protein. The sample holds about 730,000 distinct CDR3 sequences, around 46% seen once. Sequencing was carried out using blood. All receptors come from a woman in her sixties in good health.

This chain connects TRBV7-2 to TRBJ2-7, with 8 bases identical to TRBD2. The ends lost 0 bases at V and 5 bases at J; junction bases unmatched: 9. This CDR3 contains 16 residues. Germline CDR1 SGHTA, CDR2 FQGNSA. The CDR3 nucleotides read TGTGCCAGCAGCTTAGCGTCCAGCGGGAGCCGCGACGAGCAGTACTTC. Protein sequence: CASSLASSGSRDEQYF.

The chain links TRBV13 to TRBJ2-3; D ambiguous. Germline CDR1 PRHDT, CDR2 FYEKMQ (reference sequence). Trimming removed 5 bases at V and 0 bases at J, with 15 bases between. The CDR3 is made up of 16 amino acids. CDR3: CASSARTETSTDTQYF. CDR3 DNA sequence: TGTGCCAGCAGCGCCCGGACGGAGACTAGCACAGATACGCAGTATTTT.

This clonotype was detected a few times. The CDR3 bases are TGTGCCAGCAAGGTCCGTAACTATGGCTACACCTTC. Translated: CASKVRNYGYTF. The chain employs TRBV12-3 or TRBV12-4 and TRBJ1-2, with unresolved D. Trimming left V 7 bases short and J 1 base short, with 7 bases between. There are 12 residues in the CDR3.

The chain couples TRBV7-9 to TRBJ2-2; D is uncertain. V dropped 5 bases and J dropped 7 bases, with 5 bases sitting between them. The CDR3 sequence is 11 residues long. Germline V gene sequence: CDR1 SEHNR, CDR2 FQNEAQ (reference sequence). The CDR3 here is CASSPFGELFF. CDR3 bases: TGTGCCAGCAGCCCCTTCGGGGAGCTGTTTTTT.

The rearrangement links TRBV2 to TRBJ2-5; D call uncertain. The J call may be faulty, since TRBJ2-7 better matches the DNA end. Germline V CDR1 and CDR2: SNHLY, FYNNEI. The CDR3 length is 14 residues. The CDR3 bases are TGTGCCAGCAGTGACCGGGCGGTTAGGTACGAGCAGTACTTC. Translating it yields CASSDRAVRYEQYF.